This passage covers 28 T cell receptor beta chains from one sample sequenced in a study of blood T cell repertoires in COVID-19. TCRdb's copy holds only in-frame clones and misses some; the assay was immunoSEQ multiplex PCR. This table has tens of thousands of clones, 80% appearing once. Sequencing was carried out using peripheral blood. Receptors were obtained from a man aged 55-75 years with active or convalescent COVID-19.

The rearrangement joins TRBV4-1 to TRBJ1-5; D gene uncertain. This CDR3 has 15 residues. The germline V gene has CDR1 MGHRA and CDR2 YSYEKL. The V end lost 1 base, the J end lost 0 bases, and 7 bases lay between the germline ends. In nucleotides, the CDR3 is TGCGCCAGCAGCCAAGGGCTTTCTAGCAATCAGCCCCAGCATTTT. It is translated as CASSQGLSSNQPQHF.

The genes are TRBV5-1 and TRBJ2-7, with TRBD1 identical over 7 bases. This CDR3 comprises 15 residues. Per germline, CDR1 SGHRS and CDR2 YFSETQ. Germline trimming cut 5 bases from V and 4 bases from J; bases unmatched to any gene: 12. CDR3 nucleotide sequence: TGCGCCAGCAGTACGGGTTCACAGGGGCGGTACGAGCAGTACTTC. Amino acids: CASSTGSQGRYEQYF.

The chain is built from TRBV4-3 and TRBJ1-5, with TRBD1 matching 7 bases. The CDR3 is made up of 14 amino acids. The germline V gene encodes CDR1 LGHNA and CDR2 YSLEER. V was pared by 4 bases and J by 5 bases, with 5 bases of the junction left unmatched. CDR3 amino acids: CASSPRQGDQPQHF. In DNA, the CDR3 is TGCGCCAGCAGCCCTCGACAGGGAGATCAGCCCCAGCATTTT.

This rearrangement joins TRBV29-1 to TRBJ1-5; no clear D gene. The CDR3 extends over 13 amino acids. The V gene's germline CDR1 is SQVTM and CDR2 ANQGSEA. Trimming cost V 4 bases and J 1 base, with 8 bases left between them. This CDR3 reads CSVAEESNQPQHF. CDR3 in DNA: TGCAGCGTTGCCGAGGAGAGCAATCAGCCCCAGCATTTT.

The rearrangement uses TRBV2 and TRBJ1-2; D is unclear. V lost 2 bases and J lost 6, with 7 bases in between. Germline CDR1 and CDR2: SNHLY and FYNNEI. This CDR3 region has 12 residues. CDR3 sequence: CASSETRDGYTF. As DNA, the CDR3 is TGTGCCAGCAGTGAAACGAGGGATGGCTACACCTTC. Together with reference TRBV2 and TRBJ1-2, the CDR3 gives the full variable domain: EPEVTQTPSHQVTQMGQEVILRCVPISNHLYFYWYRQILGQKVEFLVSFYNNEISEKSEIFDDQFSVERPDGSNFTLKIRSTKLEDSAMYFCASSETRDGYTFGSGTRLTVV.

J is TRBJ2-5 and V is TRBV7-2; 13 bases match TRBD2. The J segment lost 0 bases and the V segment lost 1 base, leaving 8 bases of the junction unmatched. The CDR3 spans 19 residues. The germline V gene has CDR1 SGHTA and CDR2 FQGNSA. The CDR3: CASSLVLLAGGTNQETQYF. The CDR3, as DNA: TGTGCCAGCAGCTTAGTCTTACTAGCGGGGGGGACTAACCAAGAGACCCAGTACTTC.

The V call is TRBV7-8, the J call TRBJ2-3; 9 bases agree with TRBD2. This CDR3 is 17 amino acids long. Per the germline V gene, CDR1 is SGHVS and CDR2 is FQNEAQ. V shed 1 base, J shed 5 bases, and the junction held 10 bases outside the gene matches. The CDR3 region has the DNA TGTGCCAGCAGCTTAGGGAGGCGGGGGGGCCTCCGAGATACGCAGTATTTT. Amino acids: CASSLGRRGGLRDTQYF.

This chain uses TRBV27 with TRBJ1-1, with 8 bases identical to TRBD1. This CDR3 has 15 amino acids. Germline V CDR1 and CDR2: MNHEY, SMNVEV (reference sequence). V gave up 5 bases and J gave up 4 bases; unmatched junction bases: 9. In DNA, the CDR3 is TGTGCCAGCAGTCCCCAGACAGGGGTTCGCACTGAAGCTTTCTTT. Protein: CASSPQTGVRTEAFF.

The chain couples TRBV30 to TRBJ1-2; 9 nucleotides match TRBD1. The CDR3 spans 15 residues. Per germline, CDR1 GTSNPN and CDR2 SVGIG (reference sequence). The ends lost 6 bases at V and 3 bases at J; junction bases unmatched: 11. The CDR3 loop is CACTRDRAPYYGYTF. The CDR3 DNA reads TGTGCCTGTACCCGGGACAGGGCTCCCTACTATGGCTACACCTTC.

This clone was detected only once. This chain joins TRBV7-8 and TRBJ1-5; no clear D gene. Deletions cut 2 bases from V and 0 bases from J, with 11 bases between. The CDR3 sequence is 16 residues long. Looked up from germline, CDR1 is SGHVS and CDR2 is FQNEAQ. This chain's CDR3 is CASSLSGASSNQPQHF. The DNA for the CDR3 is TGTGCCAGCAGCTTATCCGGAGCAAGTAGCAATCAGCCCCAGCATTTT.

Written as DNA, the CDR3 is TGCGCCAGCAGCCAAGAGCGCGGCACTAACTATGGCTACACCTTC. It translates to CASSQERGTNYGYTF. The V call is TRBV4-3, the J call TRBJ1-2; no firm D call. The ends were cut back, 0 bases at V and 0 bases at J, with 8 bases in the middle. This CDR3 comprises 15 residues. The germline V gene has CDR1 LGHNA and CDR2 YSLEER.

The rearrangement links TRBV4-1 to TRBJ1-4; tentative D call: TRBD1 (5 bases). CDR1 is MGHRA, CDR2 YSYEKL, per germline. Between the trimmed V and J ends, which lost 3 bases and 7 bases, there was a span of 24 bases. This CDR3 contains 18 residues. CDR3 loop: CASSHVVRVRTRAEKLFF. The CDR3 bases are TGCGCCAGCAGCCACGTCGTCAGGGTCCGGACTAGGGCTGAAAAACTGTTTTTT.

J is TRBJ2-7 and V is TRBV7-8; D is undetermined. The V end lost 5 bases, the J end lost 1 base, and 9 bases lay between the germline ends. CDR3 length: 13 amino acids. Germline values: CDR1 SGHVS, CDR2 FQNEAQ. In DNA, the CDR3 is TGTGCCAGCAGCCTAAGTAGTTCCTACGAGCAGTACTTC. This encodes CASSLSSSYEQYF.

The genes are TRBV5-1 and TRBJ2-2; TRBD1 might be the D (5 bases). The CDR3 has 17 amino acids. V gave up 1 base and J gave up 2 bases, with 15 bases separating them. CDR1 SGHRS and CDR2 YFSETQ come from the germline V gene. The CDR3 spells CASSLRSRQGNTGELFF. The CDR3 bases are TGCGCCAGCAGCTTGCGTAGTCGGCAGGGAAACACCGGGGAGCTGTTTTTT.

The chain recombines TRBV7-2 with TRBJ2-7, with 7 bases fitting TRBD2. The CDR3 totals 13 residues. Per the germline V gene, CDR1 is SGHTA and CDR2 is FQGNSA. The J segment lost 4 bases and the V segment lost 1 base, leaving 1 base of the junction unmatched. CDR3 sequence reads: CASSLGGGYEQYF. The CDR3 DNA is TGTGCCAGCAGCTTAGGGGGGGGGTACGAGCAGTACTTC.

This clone was picked up one time. The gene calls are TRBV6-5 and TRBJ1-5; the match to TRBD1 covers 8 bases. Germline trimming cut 4 bases from V and 6 bases from J; bases unmatched to any gene: 5. This CDR3 region has 14 residues. Germline CDR1 is MNHEY and CDR2 is SVGAGI. Written as DNA, the CDR3 is TGTGCCAGCAGTTTGGACAGGGAAGGTCAGCCCCAGCATTTT. Protein: CASSLDREGQPQHF.

The chain links TRBV6-1 to TRBJ1-3, with D unclear. CDR3 length: 15 residues. Between the trimmed V and J ends, which lost 1 base and 0 bases, there was a span of 7 bases. Germline CDR1 reads MNHNS; CDR2 reads SASEGT. The CDR3 DNA reads TGTGCCAGCAGTGAAGATTGGGCCTCTGGAAACACCATATATTTT. Translation gives CASSEDWASGNTIYF.

The chain employs TRBV24-1 and TRBJ2-1; the D gene is possibly TRBD2 (5 bases). V lost 9 bases and J lost 5, with 19 bases in between. This CDR3 region has 15 residues. Germline CDR1 reads KGHDR; CDR2 reads SFDVKD. The CDR3 loop reads CATGPGGSRDNEQFF. CDR3 coding DNA: TGTGCCACCGGACCCGGAGGATCTCGGGACAATGAGCAGTTCTTC.

V usage is TRBV5-5 and J usage is TRBJ1-3; D might be TRBD1 (5 bases). Germline CDR1 SGHKS, CDR2 YYEKEE (reference sequence). CDR3 size: 17 residues. V was trimmed by 0 bases and J by 0 bases, leaving 13 bases between them. DNA of the CDR3: TGTGCCAGCAGCTTGGGTAGCGGGACTCCCTCTGGAAACACCATATATTTT. This codes for CASSLGSGTPSGNTIYF.

V is TRBV5-8 and J is TRBJ1-1, with D maybe TRBD1 (5 bases). Germline CDR1 reads SGHTS; CDR2 reads YDEGEE. The CDR3 totals 12 residues. V was pared by 0 bases and J by 8 bases, with 8 bases between. CDR3 coding DNA: TGTGCCAGCAGCTTGGGGGAGGGGGAAGCTTTCTTT. This sequence encodes CASSLGEGEAFF.

Here the CDR3 reads CASSYAGQTYYGYTF. The CDR3 coding sequence is TGTGCCAGCAGTTACGCCGGACAGACCTACTATGGCTACACCTTC. V usage is TRBV6-2 or TRBV6-3 and J usage is TRBJ1-2; tentative D call: TRBD1 (6 bases). Germline-derived CDR1 and CDR2 are MNHEY and SVGEGT. CDR3 length equals 15 residues. Between the trimmed V and J ends, which lost 2 bases and 3 bases, there was a span of 13 bases.

The chain recombines TRBV3-1 (or the pseudogene TRBV3-2) with TRBJ1-5; possibly TRBD1 for D (6 bases). Germline assignment: CDR1 LGHDT and CDR2 YNNKEL (reference sequence). Trimming took off 4 bases at V and 9 bases at J, with 13 bases between the two ends. This CDR3 has 13 amino acids. In nucleotides, the CDR3 is TGTGCCAGCAGCCCAACCCCCAGGGGGCCCCAGCATTTT. Translated: CASSPTPRGPQHF.

The chain employs TRBV6-1 and TRBJ1-5, with 8 bases identical to TRBD1. The CDR3 is 17 residues long. Germline V gene lookup returns CDR1 MNHNS and CDR2 SASEGT. V dropped 4 bases and J dropped 3; count of bases not matched to a gene: 11. CDR3 protein: CASSARTGRSLNQPQHF. The CDR3 coding sequence is TGTGCCAGCAGTGCTCGGACAGGGAGGTCCCTCAATCAGCCCCAGCATTTT.

The V gene is TRBV7-2, the J gene TRBJ1-2, with D unclear. The V gene's germline CDR1 is SGHTA and CDR2 FQGNSA. CDR3 length: 12 amino acids. V was trimmed by 5 bases and J by 7 bases, leaving 11 bases between them. CDR3 amino acids: CASSLEIGGYTF. The CDR3 nucleotides read TGTGCCAGCAGCCTAGAGATCGGTGGCTACACCTTC. Full variable domain (missing parts from reference TRBV7-2 and TRBJ1-2): GAGVSQSPSNKVTEKGKDVELRCDPISGHTALYWYRQSLGQGLEFLIYFQGNSAPDKSGLPSDRFSAERTGGSVSTLTIQRTQQEDSAVYLCASSLEIGGYTFGSGTRLTVV.

The chain combines TRBV6-6 with TRBJ1-5, with 7 bases lining up with TRBD1. The CDR3 loop spans 15 amino acids. The V gene's germline CDR1 is MNHNY and CDR2 SVGAGI (reference sequence). Trimming cost V 2 bases and J 9 bases; bases outside gene matches: 10. CDR3 amino acids: CASSYTTGRAGPQHF. DNA of the CDR3: TGTGCCAGCAGTTACACGACAGGGAGAGCCGGGCCCCAGCATTTT.

The J gene is TRBJ2-3, the V gene TRBV7-2, with TRBD2 matching over 9 bases. From germline, CDR1 is SGHTA and CDR2 FQGNSA. The CDR3 has 18 residues. V was pared by 6 bases and J by 2 bases, with 15 bases of the junction left unmatched. The CDR3: CASSLLFSSGGPTDTQYF. The CDR3 DNA is TGTGCCAGCAGTTTGTTGTTCAGTAGCGGGGGCCCCACAGATACGCAGTATTTT.

The V call is TRBV5-8, the J call TRBJ2-7; possible D gene TRBD1, 6 bases. CDR1 and CDR2 (germline): SGHTS, YDEGEE. This CDR3 comprises 15 residues. Trimming cost V 0 bases and J 2 bases, with 12 bases left between them. The CDR3 sequence: CASSLDRDVTYEQYF. CDR3 nucleotides: TGTGCCAGCAGCTTGGACAGGGATGTCACCTACGAGCAGTACTTC.

The V gene is TRBV2, the J gene TRBJ2-7; 9 bases line up with TRBD1. The CDR3 has 13 residues. V was clipped by 6 bases and J by 3 bases; unmatched bases: 3. The germline CDR1 and CDR2 sequences are SNHLY and FYNNEI. CDR3 protein: CASRGQGFYEQYF. The CDR3 DNA follows: TGTGCCAGCAGAGGACAGGGGTTCTACGAGCAGTACTTC.